What follows are 30 T cell receptor beta chains derived from one specimen sequenced in a study of blood T cell repertoires in COVID-19. Only in-frame clones appear in the TCRdb table, and some are missing; sequencing was by immunoSEQ multiplex PCR. Of 300,000 to 500,000 clones listed, over 75% are singletons. The sample comprised PBMCs or T cells enriched from blood (not recorded which). Source of these receptors: a young woman with acute COVID-19.

V gene TRBV7-9 combines with J gene TRBJ1-4, with TRBD1 as a possible D gene (6 bases). CDR1 is SEHNR, CDR2 FQNEAQ, per germline (reference sequence). V shed 2 bases and J shed 7 bases, with 8 bases lying between them. CDR3 length: 13 amino acids. CDR3 in DNA: TGTGCCAGCAGCTTACGAGGGGGTGAAAAACTGTTTTTT. Its translation: CASSLRGGEKLFF.

The gene calls are TRBV7-9 and TRBJ1-5; 7 nucleotides align to TRBD1. CDR1 is SEHNR and CDR2 is FQNEAQ in the germline V gene (reference sequence). J lost 3 bases, V lost 0 bases, and 2 bases had no gene match. This CDR3 region has 15 residues. CDR3: CASSLAGTDNQPQHF. The CDR3 bases are TGTGCCAGCAGCTTAGCGGGGACAGACAATCAGCCCCAGCATTTT.

The rearrangement joins TRBV24-1 to TRBJ1-1, with D possibly TRBD1 on 5 matching bases. The CDR3 covers 15 residues. The ends were cut back, 6 bases at V and 1 base at J, with 14 bases in the middle. From germline, CDR1 is KGHDR and CDR2 SFDVKD. The CDR3 DNA reads as TGTGCCACCAGTCCAGGTGGGGGGGAGAACACTGAAGCTTTCTTT. Protein product: CATSPGGGENTEAFF.

This chain uses TRBV10-3 with TRBJ2-7; D might be TRBD1 (6 bases). The V gene lost 6 bases and the J gene lost 9 bases, with 12 bases spanning the gap. The CDR3 totals 11 residues. In germline, CDR1 is ENHRY, CDR2 SYGVKD. CDR3 nucleotide sequence: TGTGCCATCAGCGGGGACAATCGGCAGTACTTC. As protein: CAISGDNRQYF.

The chain uses TRBV5-5 and TRBJ2-7; 9 bases are a match to TRBD1. CDR1 and CDR2 from the germline V gene are SGHKS and YYEKEE (reference sequence). V dropped 5 bases and J dropped 3; count of bases not matched to a gene: 3. The CDR3 length is 13 residues. This CDR3 is CASSRQGDYEQYF. CDR3 coding DNA: TGTGCCAGCAGTCGACAGGGGGACTACGAGCAGTACTTC.

A few counts support this clone. The chain combines TRBV28 with TRBJ2-6, with TRBD1 matching 9 bases. The CDR3 covers 17 residues. Losses at the gene ends were 4 bases for V and 1 base for J; bases not matched to a gene: 5. The germline CDR1 and CDR2 sequences are MDHEN and SYDVKM. In nucleotides, the CDR3 is TGTGCCAGCAGTTCCTTGACAGGGGGGTCTGGGGCCAACGTCCTGACTTTC. This gives the protein CASSSLTGGSGANVLTF. The variable domain in full, completed from reference TRBV28 and TRBJ2-6, reads DVKVTQSSRYLVKRTGEKVFLECVQDMDHENMFWYRQDPGLGLRLIYFSYDVKMKEKGDIPEGYSVSREKKERFSLILESASTNQTSMYLCASSSLTGGSGANVLTFGAGSRLTVL.

This clone has just one count. In DNA form, the CDR3 reads TGTGCCAGCAGCCCAAGGGGGCGGGGGAACACTGAAGCTTTCTTT. Translation: CASSPRGRGNTEAFF. The chain employs TRBV5-6 and TRBJ1-1, with 7 bases fitting TRBD1. Per germline, CDR1 SGHDT and CDR2 YYEEEE. This CDR3 is built from 15 residues. The junction had 7 bases not matched to a gene; V was cut back by 4 bases and J by 1 base. The entire variable domain, with the rest obtained from reference TRBV5-6 and TRBJ1-1, is as follows: DAGVTQSPTHLIKTRGQQVTLRCSPKSGHDTVSWYQQALGQGPQFIFQYYEEEERQRGNFPDRFSGHQFPNYSSELNVNALLLGDSALYLCASSPRGRGNTEAFFGQGTRLTVV.

The gene calls are TRBV7-3 and TRBJ1-6; TRBD1 is a possible D gene (6 bases). The CDR3 sequence is 14 residues long. CDR1 is SGHTA and CDR2 is FQGTGA in the germline V gene. The V and J ends lost 2 bases and 9 bases respectively, with 11 bases between them. The CDR3 DNA sequence: TGTGCCAGCAGCTTACGGGGGGCTGGTTCACCCCTCCACTTT. It codes for CASSLRGAGSPLHF. Looking up the rest from reference TRBV7-3 and TRBJ1-6 gives the full variable domain: GAGVSQTPSNKVTEKGKYVELRCDPISGHTALYWYRQSLGQGPEFLIYFQGTGAADDSGLPNDRFFAVRPEGSVSTLKIQRTERGDSAVYLCASSLRGAGSPLHFGNGTRLTVT.

The chain employs TRBV15 and TRBJ1-3; D might be TRBD1 (5 bases). This CDR3 region has 16 residues. Germline CDR1 and CDR2: LNHNV and YYDKDF (reference sequence). V lost 0 bases and J 0 bases, leaving 9 bases between the germline ends. The CDR3 reads CATSRDDSSSGNTIYF. The CDR3 coding sequence is TGTGCCACCAGCAGAGATGACAGTTCCTCTGGAAACACCATATATTTT.

This chain uses TRBV5-1 with TRBJ2-1; 7 bases are shared with TRBD2. The CDR3 runs to 16 residues. V was pared by 3 bases and J by 3 bases, with 9 bases of the junction left unmatched. Germline V gives CDR1 SGHRS, CDR2 YFSETQ. This CDR3 is CASSSQGLVLYNEQFF. The CDR3 DNA is TGCGCCAGCAGCTCACAAGGACTAGTTCTCTACAATGAGCAGTTCTTC.

The chain recombines TRBV21-1 with TRBJ1-5; the D call of TRBD1 is as the table states it, not checked on the DNA. TRBV21-1 is tagged as a pseudogene. CDR3 length: 15 residues. The CDR3 spells CASSNLGTGSQPQHF. CDR3 DNA: TGTGCCAGCAGCAATTTGGGGACAGGGAGCCAGCCCCAGCATTTT.

The V call is TRBV5-6, the J call TRBJ2-5; TRBD1 aligns across 8 bases. Per the germline V gene, CDR1 is SGHDT and CDR2 is YYEEEE. With V trimmed by 2 bases and J by 3 bases, 3 bases remained unmatched. The CDR3 runs to 14 residues. CDR3 loop: CASSFAGGEETQYF. The CDR3 DNA follows: TGTGCCAGCAGCTTCGCAGGGGGCGAAGAGACCCAGTACTTC.

On this clone: Mismatch with germline at one junction end may stem from a read error. The chain employs TRBV10-2 and TRBJ2-7, with D maybe TRBD1 (6 bases). The germline V gene encodes CDR1 WSHSY and CDR2 SAAADI. The CDR3 sequence is 12 residues long. In DNA form, the CDR3 reads TGCGCCAGCAGCGAGGACAGCTCAGGAATTTCTTTC. This encodes CASSEDSSGISF.

V and J are TRBV7-9 and TRBJ2-7; 8 bases align to TRBD1. Germline V gene lookup returns CDR1 SEHNR and CDR2 FQNEAQ (reference sequence). The CDR3 runs to 15 residues. V was pared by 1 base and J by 4 bases, with 6 bases of the junction left unmatched. The CDR3 sequence: CASSLGAGGAYEQYF. The CDR3 DNA reads as TGTGCCAGCAGCTTAGGGGCAGGGGGCGCGTACGAGCAGTACTTC.

The V and J genes are TRBV6-6 and TRBJ2-7; D may be TRBD1 (6 bases). The CDR3 extends over 13 amino acids. In germline, CDR1 is MNHNY, CDR2 SVGAGI (reference sequence). V lost 7 bases and J lost 0, with 10 bases in between. For the CDR3, the DNA is TGTGCCAGCATCGGGACAAGCTCCTACGAGCAGTACTTC. It translates to CASIGTSSYEQYF.

This chain links TRBV6-1 with TRBJ1-4; the D is unclear. The CDR3 is made up of 15 amino acids. Trimming removed 2 bases from V and 2 bases from J, with 9 bases in between. Per germline, CDR1 MNHNS and CDR2 SASEGT. CDR3 amino acids: CASSELIATNEKLFF. The CDR3 DNA reads as TGTGCCAGCAGTGAATTGATAGCCACTAATGAAAAACTGTTTTTT.

J is TRBJ1-1 and V is TRBV12-5; 12 bases are shared with TRBD1. The CDR3 runs 17 residues. Trimming cost V 0 bases and J 7 bases; bases outside gene matches: 9. CDR1 is LGHNT and CDR2 is FRNRAP in the germline V gene. The CDR3 region is CASGLVVSGQGASEAFF. CDR3 nucleotide sequence: TGTGCTAGTGGTTTGGTTGTGTCGGGACAGGGGGCTAGTGAAGCTTTCTTT. The full variable domain, its missing parts supplied by reference TRBV12-5 and TRBJ1-1, is DARVTQTPRHKVTEMGQEVTMRCQPILGHNTVFWYRQTMMQGLELLAYFRNRAPLDDSGMPKDRFSAEMPDATLATLKIQPSEPRDSAVYFCASGLVVSGQGASEAFFGQGTRLTVV.

V is TRBV3-1 (or the pseudogene TRBV3-2) and J is TRBJ2-7; unclear D gene. The ends were cut back, 1 base at V and 0 bases at J, with 7 bases in the middle. CDR1 and CDR2 (germline): LGHDT, YNNKEL (reference sequence). The CDR3 loop spans 14 amino acids. CDR3 sequence: CASSQGLGSYEQYF. CDR3 in DNA: TGTGCCAGCAGCCAAGGACTGGGCTCCTACGAGCAGTACTTC.

The chain combines TRBV5-1 with TRBJ2-1; 12 bases line up with TRBD2. V lost 4 bases and J lost 7; bases outside the gene matches: 6. Germline V gives CDR1 SGHRS, CDR2 YFSETQ. The CDR3 covers 15 residues. This CDR3 reads CASSPLAGGQNEQFF. In nucleotides, the CDR3 is TGCGCCAGCAGCCCCCTAGCGGGGGGGCAAAATGAGCAGTTCTTC.

The chain recombines TRBV18 with TRBJ2-7, with D unclear. CDR1 is KGHSH and CDR2 is LQKENI in the germline V gene. V was cut by 6 bases and J by 6 bases, with 12 bases left in between. The length of the CDR3 is 12 residues. The CDR3: CASSDDKGEQYF. The CDR3 region has the DNA TGTGCCAGCTCGGATGACAAAGGCGAGCAGTACTTC. Combining the CDR3 with reference TRBV18 and TRBJ2-7 gives the whole variable domain NAGVMQNPRHLVRRRGQEARLRCSPMKGHSHVYWYRQLPEEGLKFMVYLQKENIIDESGMPKERFSAEFPKEGPSILRIQQVVRGDSAAYFCASSDDKGEQYFGPGTRLTVT.

The V call is TRBV19, the J call TRBJ1-4, with 8 bases fitting TRBD1. The CDR3 loop spans 13 amino acids. The ends lost 7 bases at V and 5 bases at J; junction bases unmatched: 3. CDR1 and CDR2 (germline): LNHDA, SQIVND (reference sequence). The CDR3 DNA is TGTGCCAGTAAGGACAGGGAAAATGAAAAACTGTTTTTT. Translated: CASKDRENEKLFF.

The chain links TRBV11-2 to TRBJ2-7; 12 positions match TRBD1. From germline, CDR1 is SGHAT and CDR2 FQNNGV. The CDR3 covers 15 residues. V was pared by 2 bases and J by 7 bases, with 6 bases of the junction left unmatched. CDR3 region: CASSLPGQGAGEQYF. DNA of the CDR3: TGTGCCAGCAGCTTACCGGGACAGGGGGCGGGTGAGCAGTACTTC.

A few counts support this clone. V is TRBV18 and J is TRBJ1-5, with D possibly matching TRBD1 (5 bases). Trimming removed 6 bases at V and 9 bases at J, with 15 bases between. The V gene's germline CDR1 is KGHSH and CDR2 LQKENI. The CDR3 is made up of 13 amino acids. Here the CDR3 DNA reads TGTGCCAGCTCCGTGGGGCTTGGATCGCCCCAGCATTTT. Its protein product is CASSVGLGSPQHF.

The chain carries TRBV18 and TRBJ1-5; 10 bases are shared with TRBD1. CDR1 and CDR2 (germline): KGHSH, LQKENI. The V segment lost 3 bases and the J segment 3 bases; nucleotides outside the gene matches: 5. CDR3 length equals 16 residues. The CDR3 reads CASSPPGQGNNQPQHF. The CDR3 coding sequence is TGTGCCAGCTCACCTCCGGGACAGGGGAACAATCAGCCCCAGCATTTT.

The gene calls are TRBV7-6 and TRBJ1-4; a weak D match, TRBD1 (6 bases). V was shortened by 4 bases and J by 0 bases, with 9 bases between the two germline ends. This CDR3 comprises 15 residues. CDR1 is SGHVS, CDR2 FNYEAQ, per germline. The CDR3 nucleotides are TGTGCCAGCAGCTCGGGACACGCAACTAATGAAAAACTGTTTTTT. It specifies CASSSGHATNEKLFF.

The V call is TRBV6-5, the J call TRBJ2-7; tentative D call: TRBD1 (7 bases). Germline CDR1 MNHEY, CDR2 SVGAGI. This CDR3 is 15 amino acids long. V lost 6 bases and J lost 0, with 15 bases in between. The CDR3 spells CASSRDRDSSYEQYF. The CDR3 DNA reads as TGTGCCAGCAGCCGAGACAGGGACTCCTCCTACGAGCAGTACTTC.

Comments on this clone: Other DNA variants within this sample encode the same CDR3. The V call is TRBV18, the J call TRBJ2-1, with TRBD2 matching 13 bases. Germline-derived CDR1 and CDR2 are KGHSH and LQKENI. Losses at the gene ends were 6 bases for V and 7 bases for J; bases not matched to a gene: 3. This CDR3 has 14 amino acids. The CDR3 protein is CASSPGLAGNEQFF. In nucleotides, the CDR3 is TGTGCCAGCTCGCCGGGACTAGCGGGGAATGAGCAGTTCTTC.

The rearrangement joins TRBV19 to TRBJ2-7, with TRBD2 matching over 7 bases. CDR3 length: 15 residues. The ends lost 3 bases at V and 3 bases at J; junction bases unmatched: 8. CDR1 LNHDA and CDR2 SQIVND come from the germline V gene (reference sequence). The CDR3 DNA sequence: TGTGCCAGTAGTATTGGGGGGGACCCGCTCTACGAGCAGTACTTC. Amino acids: CASSIGGDPLYEQYF.

The rearrangement joins TRBV5-1 to TRBJ2-3; the match to TRBD2 covers 8 bases. Germline values: CDR1 SGHRS, CDR2 YFSETQ. The CDR3 covers 19 residues. J gave up 0 bases and V 4 bases, and 16 bases lay outside the gene matches. The CDR3 sequence is CASSTLFQRGRSSTDTQYF. In nucleotides, the CDR3 is TGCGCCAGCAGCACCCTCTTCCAGCGGGGGCGTTCTAGCACAGATACGCAGTATTTT. The full variable domain, rest sourced from reference TRBV5-1 and TRBJ2-3, is KAGVTQTPRYLIKTRGQQVTLSCSPISGHRSVSWYQQTPGQGLQFLFEYFSETQRNKGNFPGRFSGRQFSNSRSEMNVSTLELGDSALYLCASSTLFQRGRSSTDTQYFGPGTRLTVL.

This clone was detected ten times or more. The V and J genes are TRBV29-1 and TRBJ1-1, with TRBD1 matching 8 bases. CDR3 length equals 12 residues. The V segment lost 6 bases and the J segment 4 bases; nucleotides outside the gene matches: 4. Germline loops: CDR1 SQVTM, CDR2 ANQGSEA. The chain's CDR3 is CSVRQGSTEAFF. The CDR3 DNA follows: TGCAGCGTCCGACAGGGGTCCACTGAAGCTTTCTTT.